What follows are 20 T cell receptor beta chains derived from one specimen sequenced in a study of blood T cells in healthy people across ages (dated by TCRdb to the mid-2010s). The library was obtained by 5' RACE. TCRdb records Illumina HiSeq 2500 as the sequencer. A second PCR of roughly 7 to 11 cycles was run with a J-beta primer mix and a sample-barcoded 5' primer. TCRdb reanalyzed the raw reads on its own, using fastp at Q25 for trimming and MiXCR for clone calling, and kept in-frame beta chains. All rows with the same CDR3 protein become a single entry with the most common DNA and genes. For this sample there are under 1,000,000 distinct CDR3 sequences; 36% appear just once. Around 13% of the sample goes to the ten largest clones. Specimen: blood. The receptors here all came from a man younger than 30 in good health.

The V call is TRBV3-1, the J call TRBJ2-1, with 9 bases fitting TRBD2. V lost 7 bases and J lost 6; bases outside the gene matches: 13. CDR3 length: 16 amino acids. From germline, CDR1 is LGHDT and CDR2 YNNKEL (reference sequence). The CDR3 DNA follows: TGTGCCAGCAACAGGGCAGGCGGGAGGGCCGGCAATGAGCAGTTCTTC. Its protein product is CASNRAGGRAGNEQFF.

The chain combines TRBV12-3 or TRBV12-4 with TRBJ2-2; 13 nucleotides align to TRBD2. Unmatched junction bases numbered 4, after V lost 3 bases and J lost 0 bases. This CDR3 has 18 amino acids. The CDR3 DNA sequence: TGTGCCAGCAGTTTTGAACTAGCGGGGGGGACGAACACCGGGGAGCTGTTTTTT. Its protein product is CASSFELAGGTNTGELFF.

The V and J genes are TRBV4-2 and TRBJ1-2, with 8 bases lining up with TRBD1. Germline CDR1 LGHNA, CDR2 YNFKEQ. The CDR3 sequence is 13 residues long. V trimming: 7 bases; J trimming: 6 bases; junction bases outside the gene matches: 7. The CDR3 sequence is CASMGQVSNGYTF. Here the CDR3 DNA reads TGTGCCAGCATGGGACAGGTTAGCAATGGCTACACCTTC.

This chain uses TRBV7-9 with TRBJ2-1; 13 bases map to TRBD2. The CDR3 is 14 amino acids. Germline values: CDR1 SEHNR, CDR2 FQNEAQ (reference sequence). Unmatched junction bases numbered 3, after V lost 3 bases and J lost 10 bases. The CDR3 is CASSFPGLAGEQFF. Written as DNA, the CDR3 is TGTGCCAGCAGCTTCCCGGGACTAGCGGGGGAGCAGTTCTTC.

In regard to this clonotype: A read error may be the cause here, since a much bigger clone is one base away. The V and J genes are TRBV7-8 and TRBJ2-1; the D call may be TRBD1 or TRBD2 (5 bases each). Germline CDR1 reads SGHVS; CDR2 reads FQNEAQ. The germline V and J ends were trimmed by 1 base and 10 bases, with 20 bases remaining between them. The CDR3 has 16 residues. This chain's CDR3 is CASSLGGTVASYEQFF. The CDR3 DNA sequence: TGTGCCAGCAGCTTAGGGGGGACGGTCGCCTCCTACGAGCAGTTCTTC.

The CDR3 sequence is CSVGGVNYGYTF. CDR3 DNA sequence: TGCAGCGTTGGGGGGGTGAACTATGGCTACACCTTC. The chain joins TRBV29-1 to TRBJ1-2; perhaps TRBD1 as D (5 bases). This CDR3 spans 12 amino acids. CDR1 SQVTM and CDR2 ANQGSEA come from the germline V gene. Trimming shortened V by 4 bases and J by 2 bases, and 8 bases separated the two germline ends.

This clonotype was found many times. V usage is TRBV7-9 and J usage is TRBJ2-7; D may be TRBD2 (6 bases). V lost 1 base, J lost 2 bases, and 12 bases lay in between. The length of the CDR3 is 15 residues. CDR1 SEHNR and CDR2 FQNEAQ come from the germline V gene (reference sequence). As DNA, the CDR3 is TGTGCCAGCAGCTTAGGGGGGACTGATCCCTACGAGCAGTACTTC. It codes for CASSLGGTDPYEQYF.

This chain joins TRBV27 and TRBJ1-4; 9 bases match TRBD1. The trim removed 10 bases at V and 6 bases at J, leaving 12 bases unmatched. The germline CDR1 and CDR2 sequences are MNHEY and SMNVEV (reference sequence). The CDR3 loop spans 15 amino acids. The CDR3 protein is CATRLRTGDYEKLFF. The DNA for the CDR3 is TGTGCCACCCGCCTGAGGACAGGGGATTATGAAAAACTGTTTTTT.

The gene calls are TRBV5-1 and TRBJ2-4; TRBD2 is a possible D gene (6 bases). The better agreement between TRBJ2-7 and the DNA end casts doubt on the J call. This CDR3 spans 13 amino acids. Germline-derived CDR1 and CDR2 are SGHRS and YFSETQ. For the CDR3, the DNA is TGCGCCAGCAGCTCGTCAGGGAGGAGCGAGCAGTACTTC. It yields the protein CASSSSGRSEQYF.

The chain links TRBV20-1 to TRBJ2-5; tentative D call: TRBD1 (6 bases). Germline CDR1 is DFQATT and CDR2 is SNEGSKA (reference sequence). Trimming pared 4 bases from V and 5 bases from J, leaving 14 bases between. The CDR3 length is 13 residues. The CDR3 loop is CSAIEGVGETQYF. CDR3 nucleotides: TGCAGTGCTATAGAGGGGGTCGGGGAGACCCAGTACTTC.

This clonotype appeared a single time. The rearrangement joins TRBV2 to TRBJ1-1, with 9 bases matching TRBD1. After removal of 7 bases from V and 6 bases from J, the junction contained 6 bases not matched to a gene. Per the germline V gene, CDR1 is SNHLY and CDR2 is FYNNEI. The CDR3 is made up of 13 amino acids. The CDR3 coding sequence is TGTGCCAGCAAGGGACAGGGAGATGCTGAAGCTTTCTTT. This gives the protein CASKGQGDAEAFF.

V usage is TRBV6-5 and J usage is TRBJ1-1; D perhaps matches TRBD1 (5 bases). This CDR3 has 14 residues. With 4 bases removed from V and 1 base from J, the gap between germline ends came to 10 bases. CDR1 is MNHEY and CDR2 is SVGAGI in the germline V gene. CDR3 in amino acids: CASSSREKNTEAFF. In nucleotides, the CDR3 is TGTGCCAGCAGTTCCAGGGAGAAGAACACTGAAGCTTTCTTT.

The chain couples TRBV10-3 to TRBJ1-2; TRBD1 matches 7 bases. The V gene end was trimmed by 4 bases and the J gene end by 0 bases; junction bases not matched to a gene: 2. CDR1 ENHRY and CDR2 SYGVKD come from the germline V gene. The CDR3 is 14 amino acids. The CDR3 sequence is CAISGDSPNYGYTF. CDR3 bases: TGTGCCATCAGTGGGGACAGTCCTAACTATGGCTACACCTTC.

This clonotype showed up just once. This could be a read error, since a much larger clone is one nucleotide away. CDR3 sequence: CASRVTSGDYEQFF. The CDR3 DNA reads TGTGCCAGCAGAGTCACTAGCGGAGACTACGAGCAGTTCTTC. The genes are TRBV4-2 and TRBJ2-1, with TRBD2 identical over 8 bases. Germline V gene sequence: CDR1 LGHNA, CDR2 YNFKEQ. V lost 6 bases, J lost 10 bases, and 11 bases stayed unmatched. The length of the CDR3 is 14 residues.

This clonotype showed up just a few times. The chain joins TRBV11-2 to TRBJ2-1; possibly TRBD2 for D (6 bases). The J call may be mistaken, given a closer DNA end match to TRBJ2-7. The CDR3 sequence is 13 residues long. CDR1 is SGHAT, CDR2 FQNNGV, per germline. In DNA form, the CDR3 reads TGTGCCAGCAGCTGTGGAGGGAACAATGAGCAGTACTTC. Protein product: CASSCGGNNEQYF.

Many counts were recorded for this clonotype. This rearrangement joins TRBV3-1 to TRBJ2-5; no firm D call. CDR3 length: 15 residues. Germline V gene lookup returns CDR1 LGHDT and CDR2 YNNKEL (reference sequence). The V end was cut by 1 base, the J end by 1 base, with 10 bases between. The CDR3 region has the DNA TGTGCCAGCAGCCAAGTCCTTCCCCTCCAAGAGACCCAGTACTTC. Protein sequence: CASSQVLPLQETQYF.

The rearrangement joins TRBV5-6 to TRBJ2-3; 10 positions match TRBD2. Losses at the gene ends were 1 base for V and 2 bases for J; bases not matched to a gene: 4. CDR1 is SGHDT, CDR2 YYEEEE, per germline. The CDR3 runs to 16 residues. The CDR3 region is CASSLRTSGITDTQYF. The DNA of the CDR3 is TGTGCCAGCAGCTTGCGGACTAGCGGTATCACAGATACGCAGTATTTT.

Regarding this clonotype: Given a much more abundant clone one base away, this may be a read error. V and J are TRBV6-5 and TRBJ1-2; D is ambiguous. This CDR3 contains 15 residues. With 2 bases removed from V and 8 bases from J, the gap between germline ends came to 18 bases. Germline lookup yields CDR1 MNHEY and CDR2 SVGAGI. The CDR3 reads CASSYDGELGLGYTF. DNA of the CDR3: TGTGCCAGCAGTTACGATGGGGAACTCGGGTTGGGCTACACCTTC.

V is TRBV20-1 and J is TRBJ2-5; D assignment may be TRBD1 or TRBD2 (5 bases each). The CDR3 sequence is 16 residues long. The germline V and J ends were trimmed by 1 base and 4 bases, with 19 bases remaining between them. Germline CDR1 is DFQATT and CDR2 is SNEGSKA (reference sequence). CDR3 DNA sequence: TGCAGTGCTAGAGGACCGGGGACCACGAGGGCAGAGACCCAGTACTTC. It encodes CSARGPGTTRAETQYF.

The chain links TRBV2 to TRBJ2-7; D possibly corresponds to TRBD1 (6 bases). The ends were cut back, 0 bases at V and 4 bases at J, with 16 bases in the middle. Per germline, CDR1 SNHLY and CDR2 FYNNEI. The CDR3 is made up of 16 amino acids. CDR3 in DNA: TGTGCCAGCAGTGAAGCATCCACAGGGAAGGCATACGAGCAGTACTTC. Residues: CASSEASTGKAYEQYF.